Below, 17 T cell receptor beta chains from the same sample are listed, as sequenced in a study of cytomegalovirus exposure and HLA in healthy donors. Primers for the PCR totalled 60 Vbeta and 13 Jbeta. TCRdb's copy holds only in-frame clones and misses some; the assay was immunoSEQ multiplex PCR. This sample yields around 170,000 clones, of which 82% are seen a single time; roughly 0.8% belongs to the top ten. Sequencing input: PBMCs. The receptor source for this set is a woman under 30 in good health and CMV-seronegative.

V is TRBV28 and J is TRBJ1-4; 8 bases fit TRBD1. V lost 5 bases, J lost 0 bases, and 11 bases stayed unmatched. Germline CDR1 reads MDHEN; CDR2 reads SYDVKM. CDR3 size: 18 residues. The CDR3, as DNA: TGTGCCAGCAGTGGTCCCCGGGACAGGACCTCAACTAATGAAAAACTGTTTTTT. This sequence encodes CASSGPRDRTSTNEKLFF.

V and J are TRBV28 and TRBJ1-1; 10 bases agree with TRBD1. The CDR3 sequence is 14 residues long. Germline values: CDR1 MDHEN, CDR2 SYDVKM. Trimming removed 5 bases from V and 4 bases from J; junction bases left unmatched: 4. The CDR3 is CASSDRGPTTEAFF. The CDR3 region has the DNA TGTGCCAGCAGTGACAGGGGGCCGACCACTGAAGCTTTCTTT.

The rearrangement joins TRBV6-1 to TRBJ2-1; no firm D call. Germline loops: CDR1 MNHNS, CDR2 SASEGT. The ends were cut back, 5 bases at V and 0 bases at J, with 5 bases in the middle. The CDR3 totals 13 residues. Written as DNA, the CDR3 is TGTGCCAGCAGTTCAGACTCCTACAATGAGCAGTTCTTC. Its translation is CASSSDSYNEQFF.

This clone has only a few counts. The chain recombines TRBV6-6 with TRBJ2-1; weak D call: TRBD2 (5 bases). V lost 2 bases and J 4 bases, leaving 9 bases between the germline ends. Germline loops: CDR1 MNHNY, CDR2 SVGAGI (reference sequence). The CDR3 runs 14 residues. The CDR3 loop reads CASSYLAEYNEQFF. CDR3 nucleotides: TGTGCCAGCAGTTACCTAGCAGAGTACAATGAGCAGTTCTTC.

The chain recombines TRBV27 with TRBJ1-1; tentatively, D is TRBD1 (6 bases). The V gene lost 7 bases and the J gene lost 6 bases, with 18 bases spanning the gap. Germline CDR1 MNHEY, CDR2 SMNVEV (reference sequence). The CDR3 consists of 14 residues. The CDR3 loop is CASKGNRVFAEAFF. CDR3 DNA sequence: TGTGCCAGCAAAGGGAACAGGGTTTTCGCTGAAGCTTTCTTT.

The CDR3 here is CASSQDREGSSYEQYF. The CDR3 DNA is TGCGCCAGCAGCCAAGACAGGGAGGGAAGCTCCTACGAGCAGTACTTC. The chain couples TRBV4-1 to TRBJ2-7, with 7 bases matching TRBD2. CDR3 length equals 16 residues. J gave up 0 bases and V 0 bases, and 5 bases lay outside the gene matches. The germline V gene has CDR1 MGHRA and CDR2 YSYEKL.

The chain couples TRBV6-5 to TRBJ2-1, with 7 bases fitting TRBD1. The V and J ends lost 5 bases and 6 bases, in that order; junction bases with no gene match: 4. This CDR3 spans 13 amino acids. Germline V lookup: CDR1 MNHEY, CDR2 SVGAGI. The CDR3 reads CASSRDRVNEQFF. The CDR3 nucleotides read TGTGCCAGCAGTCGCGACAGGGTCAATGAGCAGTTCTTC.

In DNA, the CDR3 is TGTGCCAGCAGCACTAGACTAGCGGGGATCAATGAGCAGTTCTTC. Amino acid sequence: CASSTRLAGINEQFF. The rearrangement links TRBV7-2 to TRBJ2-1; 11 bases align to TRBD2. CDR3 size: 15 residues. Trimming removed 5 bases from V and 6 bases from J; junction bases left unmatched: 6. CDR1 is SGHTA, CDR2 FQGNSA, per germline.

This chain links TRBV4-1 with TRBJ1-1; D might be TRBD1 (6 bases). The CDR3 covers 14 residues. Germline V gives CDR1 MGHRA, CDR2 YSYEKL. V was pared by 4 bases and J by 3 bases, with 12 bases between. CDR3 in amino acids: CASSPGDMDTEAFF. CDR3 bases: TGCGCCAGCAGCCCAGGGGATATGGACACTGAAGCTTTCTTT.

This chain joins TRBV6-1 and TRBJ1-5, with TRBD1 matching over 7 bases. The CDR3 covers 15 residues. Germline-derived CDR1 and CDR2 are MNHNS and SASEGT. After removal of 4 bases from V and 3 bases from J, the junction contained 6 bases not matched to a gene. The CDR3 coding sequence is TGTGCCAGCAGTGCCGGGGACAGTTACAATCAGCCCCAGCATTTT. It codes for CASSAGDSYNQPQHF.

The chain links TRBV18 to TRBJ1-5, with D hard to call. Germline assignment: CDR1 KGHSH and CDR2 LQKENI. This CDR3 is 12 amino acids long. The V end lost 6 bases, the J end lost 5 bases, and 8 bases lay between the germline ends. CDR3 nucleotide sequence: TGTGCCAGCTCCCCGGCGGATCAGCCCCAGCATTTT. The encoded protein is CASSPADQPQHF.

This rearrangement joins TRBV28 to TRBJ1-1; 9 positions agree with TRBD1. Germline lookup yields CDR1 MDHEN and CDR2 SYDVKM. V gave up 7 bases and J gave up 10 bases; unmatched junction bases: 13. The CDR3 loop spans 14 amino acids. CDR3 in DNA: TGTGCCAGCACCCCGGAACAGGGGGCGAGGGTAGCTTTCTTT. As protein: CASTPEQGARVAFF. The full variable domain, with the rest looked up from reference TRBV28 and TRBJ1-1, is DVKVTQSSRYLVKRTGEKVFLECVQDMDHENMFWYRQDPGLGLRLIYFSYDVKMKEKGDIPEGYSVSREKKERFSLILESASTNQTSMYLCASTPEQGARVAFFGQGTRLTVV.

The V and J genes are TRBV13 and TRBJ1-4; D uncertain. This CDR3 has 12 residues. Trimming removed 6 bases from V and 5 bases from J, with 7 bases in between. The germline V gene encodes CDR1 PRHDT and CDR2 FYEKMQ (reference sequence). Written as DNA, the CDR3 is TGTGCCAGCAGAGCTATAAATGAAAAACTGTTTTTT. Translating gives CASRAINEKLFF.

This clone was detected only a few times. The chain links TRBV7-3 to TRBJ2-1; 7 bases fit TRBD2. CDR3 length: 14 residues. The germline V gene has CDR1 SGHTA and CDR2 FQGTGA. The V segment lost 2 bases and the J segment 6 bases; nucleotides outside the gene matches: 4. The CDR3 sequence: CASSLAGAVNEQFF. CDR3 bases: TGTGCCAGCAGCTTAGCGGGAGCGGTCAATGAGCAGTTCTTC.

This clone was counted once. Here the CDR3 DNA reads TGTGCCAGCAAAATGAATTTAGGGGGCATTGGGGCCAACGTCCTGACTTTC. Translated, it gives CASKMNLGGIGANVLTF. The rearrangement joins TRBV28 to TRBJ2-6; 7 bases are a match to TRBD1. This CDR3 is 17 amino acids long. The trim removed 7 bases at V and 3 bases at J, leaving 12 bases unmatched. CDR1 MDHEN and CDR2 SYDVKM come from the germline V gene.

This clone was counted only a few times. This chain joins TRBV5-1 and TRBJ2-1; 7 nucleotides align to TRBD2. Germline trimming cut 2 bases from V and 3 bases from J; bases unmatched to any gene: 5. Germline V gives CDR1 SGHRS, CDR2 YFSETQ. CDR3 length equals 15 residues. The CDR3 is CASSFSLADYNEQFF. DNA for the CDR3: TGCGCCAGCAGCTTCTCCCTAGCGGACTACAATGAGCAGTTCTTC.

The chain is built from TRBV10-3 and TRBJ2-7, with TRBD2 identical over 14 bases. J gave up 7 bases and V 5 bases, and 10 bases lay outside the gene matches. The CDR3 is 16 residues long. Germline lookup yields CDR1 ENHRY and CDR2 SYGVKD. CDR3 region: CAISIKPGLAGEEQYF. Here the CDR3 DNA reads TGTGCCATCAGTATTAAACCGGGACTAGCGGGGGAAGAGCAGTACTTC.